This entry lists 19 T cell receptor beta chains sequenced from one sample in a study of shared clonotypes between healthy human individuals (dated by TCRdb to about 2020). The library relied on the immunoSEQ multiplex PCR assay. The source is immuneACCESS, and TCRdb retained only in-frame sequences with V and J called. Part of the clones is not carried over; for the studies checked, unresolved V genes explain less than half of this, and the remainder is unexplained. This sample comprises around 2,100,000 clones, about 95% of them detected only once. The leading ten clones occupy more than 0.9% of the sample. CD8 naive samples were CD45RO-negative cells positively selected for CCR7, giving a CD45RA+CCR7+ population that excluded TemRA cells. Material for sequencing was naive CD8+ T cells sorted from blood. In light of the paper, this sample's cell subset or site label describes: CD45RA+CCR7+. These TCRs come from a man younger than 30 in good health.

For the CDR3, the DNA is TGTGCCAGCAGCTTCCCCAGTGGGCCCGGGGAGCTGTTTTTT. This translates into CASSFPSGPGELFF. The rearrangement links TRBV11-2 to TRBJ2-2, with D uncertain. Looked up from germline, CDR1 is SGHAT and CDR2 is FQNNGV. V shed 3 bases and J shed 6 bases, with 11 bases lying between them. The CDR3 contains 14 residues.

Concerning this clone: Additional DNA sequences in this sample encode the identical CDR3. The chain is built from TRBV30 and TRBJ1-1, with D possibly TRBD1 on 6 matching bases. There are 12 residues in the CDR3. Trimming took off 4 bases at V and 4 bases at J, with 10 bases between the two ends. The germline CDR1 and CDR2 sequences are GTSNPN and SVGIG (reference sequence). The CDR3 DNA is TGTGCCTGGAAGGGGGGTGGCACTGAAGCTTTCTTT. The encoded protein is CAWKGGGTEAFF.

This sequence joins TRBV2 and TRBJ2-7, with D possibly matching TRBD1 (6 bases). CDR3 size: 13 residues. Trimming took 7 bases from V and 1 from J, leaving 11 bases between them. The V gene's germline CDR1 is SNHLY and CDR2 FYNNEI. The CDR3 is CASTNRESYEQYF. The CDR3, as DNA: TGTGCCAGCACTAACAGGGAATCCTACGAGCAGTACTTC.

The rearrangement joins TRBV27 to TRBJ1-2, with D maybe TRBD1 (6 bases). V lost 10 bases to trimming and J lost 8 bases, with 14 bases between them. CDR1 is MNHEY and CDR2 is SMNVEV in the germline V gene (reference sequence). The CDR3 extends over 11 amino acids. The CDR3 here is CATADRVGYTF. The DNA for the CDR3 is TGTGCCACCGCGGACAGAGTAGGCTACACCTTC.

The V and J genes are TRBV28 and TRBJ2-5; 8 bases match TRBD1. The CDR3 contains 15 residues. Germline V CDR1 and CDR2: MDHEN, SYDVKM. The V and J ends lost 8 bases and 4 bases, in that order; junction bases with no gene match: 12. The DNA for the CDR3 is TGTGCCAGCTCAACAACTCAGGGGGCGCGAGAGACCCAGTACTTC. This codes for CASSTTQGARETQYF.

The rearrangement links TRBV6-5 to TRBJ2-2, with 8 positions matching TRBD2. The V segment lost 0 bases and the J segment 10 bases; nucleotides outside the gene matches: 10. CDR1 MNHEY and CDR2 SVGAGI come from the germline V gene. The CDR3 contains 16 residues. The CDR3 is CASSYSRREGPLELFF. The CDR3 nucleotides are TGTGCCAGCAGTTACTCGCGACGGGAGGGCCCTCTGGAGCTGTTTTTT.

V usage is TRBV7-3 and J usage is TRBJ1-6; no clear D gene. The CDR3 consists of 14 residues. CDR1 and CDR2 from the germline V gene are SGHTA and FQGTGA. Deletions cut 5 bases from V and 4 bases from J, with 9 bases between. The CDR3 DNA reads TGTGCCAGCAGCGCGGACGGGTATAATTCACCCCTCCACTTT. Residues: CASSADGYNSPLHF.

Worth noting for this clone: The sample contains more than one DNA sequence encoding this CDR3. This chain joins TRBV4-1 and TRBJ1-1; D might be TRBD1 (6 bases). Looked up from germline, CDR1 is MGHRA and CDR2 is YSYEKL. This CDR3 contains 14 residues. The ends were cut back, 3 bases at V and 0 bases at J, with 8 bases in the middle. The CDR3 nucleotides are TGCGCCAGCAGCCAGGGGACAATGAACACTGAAGCTTTCTTT. Translation: CASSQGTMNTEAFF.

This chain uses TRBV2 with TRBJ1-4, with a weak D call TRBD1 (5 bases). CDR3 length equals 16 residues. V was shortened by 2 bases and J by 7 bases, with 17 bases between the two germline ends. The V gene's germline CDR1 is SNHLY and CDR2 FYNNEI. The CDR3 DNA sequence: TGTGCCAGCAGTGAATTAAGACAGATGGGGGTTGAAAAACTGTTTTTT. Translated, it gives CASSELRQMGVEKLFF.

The rearrangement uses TRBV7-9 and TRBJ1-1; D is uncertain. Trimming left V 2 bases short and J 6 bases short, with 7 bases between. The CDR3 consists of 12 residues. Germline V CDR1 and CDR2: SEHNR, FQNEAQ (reference sequence). The CDR3 nucleotides read TGTGCCAGCAGCTTAAAGGGATCTGAAGCTTTCTTT. Its translation is CASSLKGSEAFF.

The chain couples TRBV11-1 to TRBJ2-7; TRBD1 is a possible D gene (6 bases). The germline CDR1 and CDR2 sequences are SGHAT and FQDESV (reference sequence). The CDR3 has 12 amino acids. The V gene lost 5 bases and the J gene lost 5 bases, with 10 bases spanning the gap. The CDR3: CASSPQGHEQYF. In DNA form, the CDR3 reads TGTGCCAGCAGCCCACAGGGCCACGAGCAGTACTTC. The complete variable domain, with remaining parts taken from reference TRBV11-1 and TRBJ2-7, reads EAEVAQSPRYKITEKSQAVAFWCDPISGHATLYWYRQILGQGPELLVQFQDESVVDDSQLPKDRFSAERLKGVDSTLKIQPAELGDSAMYLCASSPQGHEQYFGPGTRLTVT.

The chain has TRBV30 and TRBJ2-1; 9 bases are shared with TRBD1. The trim removed 0 bases at V and 4 bases at J, leaving 4 bases unmatched. Looked up from germline, CDR1 is GTSNPN and CDR2 is SVGIG (reference sequence). The CDR3 covers 15 residues. The CDR3 reads CAWSVGQGKYNEQFF. DNA for the CDR3: TGTGCCTGGAGTGTGGGACAGGGCAAATACAATGAGCAGTTCTTC.

This clone was seen only once. The chain has TRBV5-1 and TRBJ1-2; a possible D gene is TRBD1 (5 bases). The V and J ends lost 3 bases and 7 bases respectively, with 16 bases between them. Germline lookup yields CDR1 SGHRS and CDR2 YFSETQ. The CDR3 is made up of 14 amino acids. DNA of the CDR3: TGCGCCAGCAGCTCCGAGGGGATCGAGACTGGCTACACCTTC. Encoded protein: CASSSEGIETGYTF.

Only one count was recorded for this clone. The chain couples TRBV19 to TRBJ1-5; D is unclear. The V gene's germline CDR1 is LNHDA and CDR2 SQIVND (reference sequence). The CDR3 sequence is 15 residues long. Trimming took 2 bases from V and 0 from J, leaving 8 bases between them. The CDR3 DNA follows: TGTGCCAGTAGTATACCGGAGAATAGCAATCAGCCCCAGCATTTT. Encoded protein: CASSIPENSNQPQHF. Variable domain in full (rest from reference TRBV19 and TRBJ1-5): DGGITQSPKYLFRKEGQNVTLSCEQNLNHDAMYWYRQDPGQGLRLIYYSQIVNDFQKGDIAEGYSVSREKKESFPLTVTSAQKNPTAFYLCASSIPENSNQPQHFGDGTRLSIL.

Concerning this clone: The same CDR3 can be traced to other DNA sequences in this sample. The gene calls are TRBV7-6 and TRBJ1-3, with a tentative D call TRBD1 (5 bases). The CDR3 is made up of 15 amino acids. The ends were cut back, 1 base at V and 4 bases at J, with 11 bases in the middle. The germline CDR1 and CDR2 sequences are SGHVS and FNYEAQ. The CDR3 DNA reads TGTGCCAGCAGCTTAGATCGGGGCTCCGGAAACACCATATATTTT. It translates to CASSLDRGSGNTIYF.

The gene calls are TRBV7-9 and TRBJ2-5; 7 bases line up with TRBD2. The V segment lost 5 bases and the J segment 5 bases; nucleotides outside the gene matches: 11. Per the germline V gene, CDR1 is SEHNR and CDR2 is FQNEAQ (reference sequence). CDR3 length equals 15 residues. CDR3 nucleotide sequence: TGTGCCAGCAGCCGAAGGGAGGGTAGGATTGAGACCCAGTACTTC. This codes for CASSRREGRIETQYF.

This chain connects TRBV27 to TRBJ2-3; 11 bases align to TRBD2. V was pared by 5 bases and J by 1 base, with 11 bases of the junction left unmatched. The germline CDR1 and CDR2 sequences are MNHEY and SMNVEV (reference sequence). The CDR3 has 18 amino acids. The CDR3 DNA reads as TGTGCCAGCAGTCCCTACCCCCTAGCGGGAGGTGGCACAGATACGCAGTATTTT. Translated: CASSPYPLAGGGTDTQYF.

The chain employs TRBV5-1 and TRBJ1-4; D is unresolved. This CDR3 is built from 14 residues. Deletions cut 1 base from V and 3 bases from J, with 7 bases between. Looked up from germline, CDR1 is SGHRS and CDR2 is YFSETQ. The CDR3 is CASSLWGANEKLFF. The CDR3 DNA reads as TGCGCCAGCAGCTTGTGGGGAGCTAATGAAAAACTGTTTTTT.

V is TRBV29-1 and J is TRBJ1-1, with D possibly being TRBD1 (5 bases). The CDR3 covers 13 residues. V was clipped by 4 bases and J by 4 bases, with 13 bases between them. Germline V gene sequence: CDR1 SQVTM, CDR2 ANQGSEA. The CDR3 reads CSVADGASTEAFF. In nucleotides, the CDR3 is TGCAGCGTTGCGGACGGGGCTAGCACTGAAGCTTTCTTT. Full variable domain (remainder filled in from reference TRBV29-1 and TRBJ1-1): SAVISQKPSRDICQRGTSLTIQCQVDSQVTMMFWYRQQPGQSLTLIATANQGSEATYESGFVIDKFPISRPNLTFSTLTVSNMSPEDSSIYLCSVADGASTEAFFGQGTRLTVV.